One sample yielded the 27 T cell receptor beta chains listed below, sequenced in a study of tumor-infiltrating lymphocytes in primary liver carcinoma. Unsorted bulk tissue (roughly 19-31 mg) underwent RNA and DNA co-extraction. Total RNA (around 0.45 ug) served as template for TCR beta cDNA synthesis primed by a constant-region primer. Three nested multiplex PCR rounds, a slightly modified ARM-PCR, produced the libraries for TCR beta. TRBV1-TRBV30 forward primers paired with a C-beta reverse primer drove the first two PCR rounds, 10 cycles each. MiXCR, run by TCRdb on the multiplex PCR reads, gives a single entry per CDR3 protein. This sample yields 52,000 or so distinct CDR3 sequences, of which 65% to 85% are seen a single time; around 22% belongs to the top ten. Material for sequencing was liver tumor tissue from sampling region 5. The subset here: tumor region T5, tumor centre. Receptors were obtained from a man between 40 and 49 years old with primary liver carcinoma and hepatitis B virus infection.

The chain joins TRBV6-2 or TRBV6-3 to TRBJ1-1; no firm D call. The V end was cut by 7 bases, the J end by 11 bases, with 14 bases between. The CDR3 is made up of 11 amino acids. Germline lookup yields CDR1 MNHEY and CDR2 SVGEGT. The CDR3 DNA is TGTGCCAGCACTTCGACATGGCCGGCTTTCTTT. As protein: CASTSTWPAFF.

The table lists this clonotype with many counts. As DNA, the CDR3 is TGTGCCAGCAGTCCGACGCAGGGGGGGATGAATGAGCAGTTCTTC. This codes for CASSPTQGGMNEQFF. The rearrangement uses TRBV7-3 and TRBJ2-1; tentatively, D is TRBD1 or TRBD2 (7 bases each). Germline V CDR1 and CDR2: SGHTA, FQGTGA. The V end lost 6 bases, the J end lost 7 bases, and 19 bases lay between the germline ends. The CDR3 has 15 amino acids.

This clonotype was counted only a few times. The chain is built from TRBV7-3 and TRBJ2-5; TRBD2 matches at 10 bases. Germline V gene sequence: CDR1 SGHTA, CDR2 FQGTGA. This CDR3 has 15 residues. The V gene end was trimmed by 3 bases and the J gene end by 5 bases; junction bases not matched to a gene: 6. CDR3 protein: CASSLVAGGVETQYF. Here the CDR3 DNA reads TGTGCCAGCAGCTTGGTAGCGGGAGGTGTGGAGACCCAGTACTTC.

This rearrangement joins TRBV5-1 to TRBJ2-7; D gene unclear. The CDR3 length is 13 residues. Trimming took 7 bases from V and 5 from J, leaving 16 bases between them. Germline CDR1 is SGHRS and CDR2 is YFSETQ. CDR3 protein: CASGPMSPDEQYF. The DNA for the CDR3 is TGCGCCAGCGGCCCAATGAGTCCCGACGAGCAGTACTTC.

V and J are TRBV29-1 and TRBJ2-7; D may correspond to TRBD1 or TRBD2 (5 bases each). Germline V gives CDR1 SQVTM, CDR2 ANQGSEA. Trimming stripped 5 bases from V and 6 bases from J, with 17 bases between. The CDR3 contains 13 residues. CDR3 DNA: TGCAGCGTTCAGTCGAGGGGAGTTCGCGAGCAGTACTTC. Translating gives CSVQSRGVREQYF.

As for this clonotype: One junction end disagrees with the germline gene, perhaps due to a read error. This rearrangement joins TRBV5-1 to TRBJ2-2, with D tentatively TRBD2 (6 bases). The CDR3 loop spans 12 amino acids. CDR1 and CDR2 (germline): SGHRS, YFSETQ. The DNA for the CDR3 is TGCGCCAGCAGTATTTACACCGGGGGGCTGTTTTTT. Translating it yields CASSIYTGGLFF. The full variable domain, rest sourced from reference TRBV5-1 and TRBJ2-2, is KAGVTQTPRYLIKTRGQQVTLSCSPISGHRSVSWYQQTPGQGLQFLFEYFSETQRNKGNFPGRFSGRQFSNSRSEMNVSTLELGDSALYLCASSIYTGGLFFGEGSRLTVL.

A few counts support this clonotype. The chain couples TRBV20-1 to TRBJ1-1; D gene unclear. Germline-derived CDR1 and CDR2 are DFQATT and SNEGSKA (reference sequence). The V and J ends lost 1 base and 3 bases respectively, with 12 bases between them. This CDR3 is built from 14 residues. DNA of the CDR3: TGCAGTGCTAGAGGGGAGGCTGGGTACACTGAAGCTTTCTTT. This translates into CSARGEAGYTEAFF.

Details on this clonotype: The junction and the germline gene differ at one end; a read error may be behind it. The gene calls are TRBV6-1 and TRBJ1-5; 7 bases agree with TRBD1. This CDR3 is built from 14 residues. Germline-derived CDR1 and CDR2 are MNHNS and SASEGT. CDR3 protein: CASSTLQGMQPQHF. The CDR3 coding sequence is TGTGCCAGCAGCACCTTACAGGGGATGCAGCCCCAGCACTTT.

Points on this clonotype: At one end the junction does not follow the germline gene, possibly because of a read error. The CDR3 coding sequence is TGCCCCAGCAGCTTGAATGGCAGGGGAAGCACAGATACGCAGTATTTT. Residues: CPSSLNGRGSTDTQYF. The chain couples TRBV5-1 to TRBJ2-3; the D gene is possibly TRBD1 (6 bases). The CDR3 has 16 amino acids. In germline, CDR1 is SGHRS, CDR2 YFSETQ. Full variable domain (remainder filled in from reference TRBV5-1 and TRBJ2-3): KAGVTQTPRYLIKTRGQQVTLSCSPISGHRSVSWYQQTPGQGLQFLFEYFSETQRNKGNFPGRFSGRQFSNSRSEMNVSTLELGDSALYLCPSSLNGRGSTDTQYFGPGTRLTVL.

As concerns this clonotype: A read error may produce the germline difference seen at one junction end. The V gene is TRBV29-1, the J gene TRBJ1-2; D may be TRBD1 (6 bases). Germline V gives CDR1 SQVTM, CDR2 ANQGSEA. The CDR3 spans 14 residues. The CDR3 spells CNIKFGQSIYGYTF. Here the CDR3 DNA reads TGCAACATCAAGTTTGGACAGTCGATCTATGGCTACACGTTC. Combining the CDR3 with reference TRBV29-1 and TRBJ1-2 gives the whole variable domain SAVISQKPSRDICQRGTSLTIQCQVDSQVTMMFWYRQQPGQSLTLIATANQGSEATYESGFVIDKFPISRPNLTFSTLTVSNMSPEDSSIYLCNIKFGQSIYGYTFGSGTRLTVV.

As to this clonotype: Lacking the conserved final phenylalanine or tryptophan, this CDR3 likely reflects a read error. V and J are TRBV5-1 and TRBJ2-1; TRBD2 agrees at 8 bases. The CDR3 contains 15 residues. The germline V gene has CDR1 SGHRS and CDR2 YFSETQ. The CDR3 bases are TGCGCCAGCAGCTTAGGGCTAGCGGGTAACAATGGGCAGTTCTCC. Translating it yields CASSLGLAGNNGQFS.

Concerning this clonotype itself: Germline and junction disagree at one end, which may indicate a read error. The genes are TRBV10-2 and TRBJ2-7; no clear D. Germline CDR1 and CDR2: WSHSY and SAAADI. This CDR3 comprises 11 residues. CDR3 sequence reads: CARRHLGEQYF. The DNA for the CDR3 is TGTGCCAGACGCCACCTCGGGGAGCAGTACTTC.

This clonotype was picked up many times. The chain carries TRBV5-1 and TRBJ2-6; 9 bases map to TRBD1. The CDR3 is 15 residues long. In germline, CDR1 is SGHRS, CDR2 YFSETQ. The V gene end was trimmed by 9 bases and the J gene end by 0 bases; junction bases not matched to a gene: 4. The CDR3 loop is CATMTGGSGANVLTF. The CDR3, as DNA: TGCGCCACCATGACAGGGGGCTCTGGGGCCAACGTCCTGACTTTC.

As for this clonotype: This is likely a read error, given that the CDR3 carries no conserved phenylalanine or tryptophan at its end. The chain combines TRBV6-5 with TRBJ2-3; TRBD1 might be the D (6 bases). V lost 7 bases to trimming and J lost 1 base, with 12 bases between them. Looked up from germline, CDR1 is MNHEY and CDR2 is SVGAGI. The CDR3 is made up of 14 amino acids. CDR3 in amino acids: CASKRTEGTDTQYL. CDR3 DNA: TGTGCCAGCAAAAGGACAGAGGGCACAGATACGCAGTATTTA.

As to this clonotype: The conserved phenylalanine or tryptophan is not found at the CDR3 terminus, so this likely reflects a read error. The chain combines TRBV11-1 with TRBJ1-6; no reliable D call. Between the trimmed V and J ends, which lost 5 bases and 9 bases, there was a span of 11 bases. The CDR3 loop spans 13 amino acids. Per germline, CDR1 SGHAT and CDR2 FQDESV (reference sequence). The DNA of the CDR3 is TGTGCCAGCAGCCCGAGACTGGTTTCACCCCTCCACTTA. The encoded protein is CASSPRLVSPLHL.

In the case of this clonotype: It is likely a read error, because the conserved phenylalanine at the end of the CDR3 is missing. The DNA of the CDR3 is TGTGCCAGCAGTCAACCGGACACTATAGCCAAAAACATTCAGTACTTA. It is translated as CASSQPDTIAKNIQYL. The V and J genes are TRBV28 and TRBJ2-4; D possibly corresponds to TRBD1 (5 bases). Germline V gene lookup returns CDR1 MDHEN and CDR2 SYDVKM. This CDR3 has 16 amino acids. V lost 5 bases to trimming and J lost 0 bases, with 14 bases between them.

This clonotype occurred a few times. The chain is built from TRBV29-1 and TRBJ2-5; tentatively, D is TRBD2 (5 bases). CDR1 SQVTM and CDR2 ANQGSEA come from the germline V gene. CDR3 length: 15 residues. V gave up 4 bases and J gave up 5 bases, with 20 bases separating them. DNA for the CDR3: TGCAGCGTTGGAGATACGACATGGAGGTCGGAGACCCAGTACTTC. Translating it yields CSVGDTTWRSETQYF.

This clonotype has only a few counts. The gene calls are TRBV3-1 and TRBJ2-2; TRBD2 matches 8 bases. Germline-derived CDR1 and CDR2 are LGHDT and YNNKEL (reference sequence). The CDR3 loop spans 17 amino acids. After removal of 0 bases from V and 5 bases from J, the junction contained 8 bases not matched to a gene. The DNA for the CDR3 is TGTGCCAGCAGCCAAGATGTCCTAGCGGGTATGACCGGGGAGCTGTTTTTT. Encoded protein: CASSQDVLAGMTGELFF.

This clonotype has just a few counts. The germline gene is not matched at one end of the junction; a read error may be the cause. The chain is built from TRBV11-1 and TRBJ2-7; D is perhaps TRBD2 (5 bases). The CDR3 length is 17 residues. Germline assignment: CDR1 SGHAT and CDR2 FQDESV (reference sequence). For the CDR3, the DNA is TGTGCCAGCAGCTTAGGGCCGGCGGGCGAAAACTCCTATGAGCAGTACTTC. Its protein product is CASSLGPAGENSYEQYF.

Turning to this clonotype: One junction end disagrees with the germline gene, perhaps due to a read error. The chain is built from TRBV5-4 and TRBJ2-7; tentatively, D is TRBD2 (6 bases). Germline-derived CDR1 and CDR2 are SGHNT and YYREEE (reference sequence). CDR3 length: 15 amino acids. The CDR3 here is CGSILGGLSSYEQYF. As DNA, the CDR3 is TGTGGCAGCATCTTGGGAGGCCTTAGCTCCTACGAGCAGTACTTC.

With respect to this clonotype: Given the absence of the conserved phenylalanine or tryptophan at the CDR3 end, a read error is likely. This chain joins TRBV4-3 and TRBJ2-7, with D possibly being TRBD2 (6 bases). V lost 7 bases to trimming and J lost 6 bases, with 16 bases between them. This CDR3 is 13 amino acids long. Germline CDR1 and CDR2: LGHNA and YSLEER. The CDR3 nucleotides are TGCGCCAGCAAGCAACCGGGAGAGTCCGAGCAGTACCTC. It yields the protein CASKQPGESEQYL.

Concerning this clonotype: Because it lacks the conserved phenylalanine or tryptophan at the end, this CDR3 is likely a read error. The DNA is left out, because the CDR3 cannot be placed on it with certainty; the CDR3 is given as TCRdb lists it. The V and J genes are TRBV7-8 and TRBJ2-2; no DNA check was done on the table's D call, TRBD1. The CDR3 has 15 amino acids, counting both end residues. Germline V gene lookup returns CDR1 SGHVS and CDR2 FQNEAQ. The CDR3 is CASSRTGGGPGELFS.

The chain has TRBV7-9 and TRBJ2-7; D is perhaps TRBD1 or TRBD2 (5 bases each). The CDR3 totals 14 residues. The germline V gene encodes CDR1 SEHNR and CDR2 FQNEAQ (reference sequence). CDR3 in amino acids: CVRSPRERAYEQYF. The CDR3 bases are TGTGTCAGGAGCCCCAGGGAGAGGGCCTACGAGCAGTACTTC.

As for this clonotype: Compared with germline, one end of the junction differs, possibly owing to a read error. CDR3 DNA: TGCACCAGCAGCTTGGGACACAACACAGATACTCAGTATTTT. Its protein is CTSSLGHNTDTQYF. The chain recombines TRBV5-1 with TRBJ2-3; D perhaps matches TRBD1 (6 bases). The germline CDR1 and CDR2 sequences are SGHRS and YFSETQ. The CDR3 loop spans 14 amino acids. The full variable domain, with the rest looked up from reference TRBV5-1 and TRBJ2-3, is KAGVTQTPRYLIKTRGQQVTLSCSPISGHRSVSWYQQTPGQGLQFLFEYFSETQRNKGNFPGRFSGRQFSNSRSEMNVSTLELGDSALYLCTSSLGHNTDTQYFGPGTRLTVL.

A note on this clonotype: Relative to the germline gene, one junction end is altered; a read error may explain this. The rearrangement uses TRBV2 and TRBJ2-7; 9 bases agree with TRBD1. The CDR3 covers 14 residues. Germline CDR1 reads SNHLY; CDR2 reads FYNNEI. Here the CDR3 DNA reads TGTGCCAGCAGGGAGACAGGGGGATCCTACAAGCAGTACTTC. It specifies CASRETGGSYKQYF. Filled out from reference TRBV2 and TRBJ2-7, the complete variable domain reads EPEVTQTPSHQVTQMGQEVILRCVPISNHLYFYWYRQILGQKVEFLVSFYNNEISEKSEIFDDQFSVERPDGSNFTLKIRSTKLEDSAMYFCASRETGGSYKQYFGPGTRLTVT.

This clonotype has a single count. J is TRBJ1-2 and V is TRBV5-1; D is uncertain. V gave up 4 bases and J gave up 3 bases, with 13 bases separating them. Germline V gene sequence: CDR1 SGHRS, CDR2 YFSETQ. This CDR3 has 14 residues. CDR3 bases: TGCGCCAGCAGCGTGGAACACGAAGACTATGGCTACACCTTC. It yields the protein CASSVEHEDYGYTF.

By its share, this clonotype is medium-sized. CDR3 loop: CASSQDRTGFYNEQFF. In nucleotides, the CDR3 is TGCGCCAGCAGCCAAGATCGGACGGGCTTCTACAATGAGCAGTTCTTC. This chain uses TRBV4-3 with TRBJ2-1; D not certain. There are 16 residues in the CDR3. CDR1 and CDR2 from the germline V gene are LGHNA and YSLEER. V was shortened by 0 bases and J by 3 bases, with 12 bases between the two germline ends.